This passage covers 27 T cell receptor beta chains from one sample sequenced in a study of T cell responses to AZD1222 COVID-19 vaccine. Sequenced by immunoSEQ multiplex PCR; TCRdb stores in-frame clones only, minus some. The sample carries 150,000 to 200,000 clones, approximately 90% recorded once. The specimen comprised peripheral blood, sampled 28 days after the second AZD1222 dose. All receptors come from an adult who received the AZD1222 COVID-19 vaccine.

Only a few counts were recorded for this clone. V and J are TRBV5-4 and TRBJ1-4; D gene ambiguous. The germline V gene encodes CDR1 SGHNT and CDR2 YYREEE (reference sequence). Trimming stripped 4 bases from V and 5 bases from J, with 18 bases between. This CDR3 has 16 residues. The CDR3 DNA is TGTGCCAGCAGCCCGGGCCGTTCGAGACACAATGAAAAACTGTTTTTT. It specifies CASSPGRSRHNEKLFF.

V and J are TRBV9 and TRBJ2-1; 9 bases are a match to TRBD2. The CDR3 has 15 amino acids. V was pared by 4 bases and J by 8 bases, with 10 bases of the junction left unmatched. Germline V gene lookup returns CDR1 SGDLS and CDR2 YYNGEE. This CDR3 reads CASSPRLAERDEQFF. DNA for the CDR3: TGTGCCAGCAGCCCAAGACTAGCGGAGCGGGATGAGCAGTTCTTC.

This clone was seen once. The V gene is TRBV4-1, the J gene TRBJ1-5, with 10 bases that match TRBD1. V dropped 1 base and J dropped 1; count of bases not matched to a gene: 19. The CDR3 spans 22 residues. Germline assignment: CDR1 MGHRA and CDR2 YSYEKL. CDR3 sequence: CASSQVFKSGTGVGGSNQPQHF. The CDR3 DNA reads TGCGCCAGCAGCCAAGTCTTTAAGAGCGGGACAGGGGTCGGTGGAAGCAATCAGCCCCAGCATTTT.

The chain employs TRBV18 and TRBJ1-1; 8 bases line up with TRBD1. This CDR3 region has 15 residues. With V trimmed by 4 bases and J by 5 bases, 9 bases remained unmatched. Germline CDR1 reads KGHSH; CDR2 reads LQKENI. CDR3 in amino acids: CASSRGQGARTEAFF. The CDR3 region has the DNA TGTGCCAGCTCACGGGGGCAGGGGGCGCGGACTGAAGCTTTCTTT.

V gene TRBV7-8 combines with J gene TRBJ1-2; a possible D gene is TRBD1 (5 bases). Germline values: CDR1 SGHVS, CDR2 FQNEAQ. V shed 5 bases and J shed 5 bases, with 12 bases lying between them. The CDR3 has 13 amino acids. CDR3 sequence: CASSLDNGYGYTF. The DNA of the CDR3 is TGTGCCAGCAGCCTGGACAACGGGTATGGCTACACCTTC.

The rearrangement joins TRBV6-5 to TRBJ1-3; weak D call: TRBD1 (6 bases). CDR1 is MNHEY, CDR2 SVGAGI, per germline. The CDR3 has 15 amino acids. V was clipped by 6 bases and J by 4 bases, with 16 bases between them. The CDR3 spells CASRGGGRGGNTIYF. The DNA of the CDR3 is TGTGCCAGCAGAGGCGGGGGGCGGGGAGGAAACACCATATATTTT.

The CDR3 loop reads CASSYSIGTQLHQPQHF. For the CDR3, the DNA is TGTGCCAGCAGTTACTCGATCGGGACGCAGCTTCATCAGCCCCAGCATTTT. This chain joins TRBV6-2 or TRBV6-3 and TRBJ1-5, with D tentatively TRBD1 (5 bases). The CDR3 covers 17 residues. Germline V lookup: CDR1 MNHEY, CDR2 SVGEGT. The ends were cut back, 0 bases at V and 5 bases at J, with 17 bases in the middle.

This sequence joins TRBV7-8 and TRBJ1-6; a weak D match, TRBD1 (5 bases). V was trimmed by 5 bases and J by 4 bases, leaving 15 bases between them. The CDR3 loop spans 16 amino acids. Per the germline V gene, CDR1 is SGHVS and CDR2 is FQNEAQ. The CDR3 sequence is CASSPRDWSYNSPLHF. The CDR3, as DNA: TGTGCCAGCAGCCCCCGGGACTGGAGTTATAATTCACCCCTCCACTTT.

This chain connects TRBV12-5 to TRBJ1-4, with a possible D match to TRBD1 (5 bases). The CDR3 is 17 residues long. The germline gives CDR1 LGHNT, CDR2 FRNRAP. Trimming took off 3 bases at V and 7 bases at J, with 21 bases between the two ends. This CDR3 is CASGFEPPGRVAEKLFF. The CDR3 nucleotides read TGTGCTAGTGGTTTTGAACCCCCGGGGCGAGTAGCTGAAAAACTGTTTTTT.

V usage is TRBV28 and J usage is TRBJ1-2; TRBD1 aligns across 9 bases. Germline V gene sequence: CDR1 MDHEN, CDR2 SYDVKM. The CDR3 is 14 residues long. J was trimmed by 8 bases and V by 8 bases; bases with no gene match: 12. The CDR3 reads CASSYWGQGRGYTF. The DNA of the CDR3 is TGTGCCAGCTCTTATTGGGGACAGGGTCGGGGCTACACCTTC.

This sequence joins TRBV30 and TRBJ2-7; tentative D call: TRBD2 (7 bases). Trimming took 3 bases from V and 6 from J, leaving 9 bases between them. Per the germline V gene, CDR1 is GTSNPN and CDR2 is SVGIG (reference sequence). The CDR3 is made up of 11 amino acids. The CDR3 spells CAWRGGGEQYF. The CDR3 DNA reads TGTGCCTGGAGAGGGGGGGGCGAGCAGTACTTC.

This chain links TRBV28 with TRBJ1-2; D is uncertain. CDR1 MDHEN and CDR2 SYDVKM come from the germline V gene. The CDR3 runs to 12 residues. The ends were cut back, 2 bases at V and 4 bases at J, with 5 bases in the middle. The CDR3 here is CASSLGRYGYTF. The CDR3 DNA is TGTGCCAGCAGTTTAGGACGCTATGGCTACACCTTC.

J is TRBJ2-1 and V is TRBV5-4, with D unresolved. CDR3 size: 16 residues. Germline V gene data show CDR1 as SGHNT and CDR2 as YYREEE (reference sequence). With 5 bases removed from V and 1 base from J, the gap between germline ends came to 16 bases. This CDR3 reads CASSLMMGPSYNEQFF. The CDR3 nucleotides read TGTGCCAGCAGTCTGATGATGGGTCCTTCCTACAATGAGCAGTTCTTC.

This chain uses TRBV18 with TRBJ1-2; D remains ambiguous. CDR3 length equals 12 residues. The V end lost 3 bases, the J end lost 8 bases, and 10 bases lay between the germline ends. Germline V CDR1 and CDR2: KGHSH, LQKENI. The CDR3 sequence is CASSPPGLGYTF. CDR3 coding DNA: TGTGCCAGCTCACCCCCCGGGCTCGGCTACACCTTC.

This clone was recorded once. This chain uses TRBV14 with TRBJ2-3; TRBD1 is a possible D gene (6 bases). This CDR3 has 18 residues. The V end lost 3 bases, the J end lost 10 bases, and 29 bases lay between the germline ends. Germline V gene data show CDR1 as SGHDN and CDR2 as FVKESK. CDR3 loop: CASSQLFGGSPKPSSQYF. CDR3 DNA: TGTGCCAGCAGCCAGCTCTTTGGGGGCAGCCCCAAGCCCAGCTCGCAGTATTTT.

This chain connects TRBV28 to TRBJ1-3, with TRBD1 identical over 7 bases. The CDR3 spans 15 residues. Germline CDR1 reads MDHEN; CDR2 reads SYDVKM. Losses at the gene ends were 5 bases for V and 2 bases for J; bases not matched to a gene: 6. Written as DNA, the CDR3 is TGTGCCAGCAGTACTAGACAGGGCGCTGGAAACACCATATATTTT. It is translated as CASSTRQGAGNTIYF.

This sequence joins TRBV27 and TRBJ1-2; D may be TRBD1 (6 bases). Germline V lookup: CDR1 MNHEY, CDR2 SMNVEV (reference sequence). V lost 5 bases and J 4 bases, leaving 11 bases between the germline ends. This CDR3 region has 13 residues. The CDR3 sequence: CASSPSQGYGYTF. CDR3 DNA sequence: TGTGCCAGCAGTCCCTCACAGGGCTATGGCTACACCTTC.

The V call is TRBV6-2 or TRBV6-3, the J call TRBJ2-2; 7 bases line up with TRBD1. Germline CDR1 is MNHEY and CDR2 is SVGEGT. V trimming: 2 bases; J trimming: 6 bases; junction bases outside the gene matches: 9. The CDR3 length is 16 residues. Written as DNA, the CDR3 is TGTGCCAGCAGTTACGGGTATGGGACAGAAGCCGGGGAGCTGTTTTTT. Amino acids: CASSYGYGTEAGELFF.

The chain couples TRBV9 to TRBJ2-5, with D perhaps TRBD1 or TRBD2 (6 bases each). V was cut by 6 bases and J by 2 bases, with 17 bases left in between. Germline CDR1 SGDLS, CDR2 YYNGEE. This CDR3 is 15 amino acids long. The CDR3 loop is CASTRGQGNQETQYF. The CDR3 DNA sequence: TGTGCCAGCACCCGGGGGCAGGGTAATCAAGAGACCCAGTACTTC.

The chain recombines TRBV27 with TRBJ2-7; 7 bases map to TRBD2. Germline V gene lookup returns CDR1 MNHEY and CDR2 SMNVEV (reference sequence). The V segment lost 7 bases and the J segment 2 bases; nucleotides outside the gene matches: 8. This CDR3 has 14 residues. In DNA, the CDR3 is TGTGCCAGCACCCCCCGGGACTACCCCTACGAGCAGTACTTC. This translates into CASTPRDYPYEQYF.

This clone was observed a handful of times. This sequence joins TRBV28 and TRBJ1-2; perhaps TRBD1 as D (6 bases). Germline CDR1 is MDHEN and CDR2 is SYDVKM. The CDR3 has 18 residues. Trimming shortened V by 7 bases and J by 2 bases, and 26 bases separated the two germline ends. The CDR3 protein is CASTPGGQGNVPNYGYTF. The CDR3 DNA follows: TGTGCCAGCACCCCAGGAGGGCAGGGGAATGTCCCGAACTATGGCTACACCTTC.

V is TRBV3-1 (or the pseudogene TRBV3-2) and J is TRBJ1-1, with D unclear. Germline V lookup: CDR1 LGHDT, CDR2 YNNKEL (reference sequence). Trimming removed 6 bases from V and 0 bases from J, with 8 bases in between. The CDR3 is 13 residues long. The CDR3 nucleotides read TGTGCCAGCAGACAAAATCTGAACACTGAAGCTTTCTTT. It specifies CASRQNLNTEAFF.

This clone was observed a single time. This rearrangement joins TRBV27 to TRBJ2-1; D perhaps matches TRBD2 (6 bases). CDR3 length: 16 amino acids. Germline lookup yields CDR1 MNHEY and CDR2 SMNVEV (reference sequence). Trimming cost V 5 bases and J 0 bases, with 14 bases left between them. The CDR3 coding sequence is TGTGCCAGCAGTCGGGGCTTGGGACTCTCCTACAATGAGCAGTTCTTC. Translating it yields CASSRGLGLSYNEQFF.

J is TRBJ2-7 and V is TRBV28; 7 nucleotides align to TRBD1. J was trimmed by 2 bases and V by 6 bases; bases with no gene match: 7. CDR1 and CDR2 from the germline V gene are MDHEN and SYDVKM. The CDR3 has 14 residues. The CDR3 coding sequence is TGTGCCAGCAGCAACTCCGGGACAGCCTACGAGCAGTACTTC. This codes for CASSNSGTAYEQYF.

The chain recombines TRBV2 with TRBJ2-3, with 7 bases that match TRBD2. Germline V lookup: CDR1 SNHLY, CDR2 FYNNEI. The CDR3 is 14 residues long. Germline trimming cut 4 bases from V and 1 base from J; bases unmatched to any gene: 2. The CDR3 loop reads CASSVAGGTDTQYF. As DNA, the CDR3 is TGTGCCAGCAGTGTGGCGGGGGGCACAGATACGCAGTATTTT.

The chain combines TRBV11-3 with TRBJ2-7, with D possibly TRBD2 on 6 matching bases. V lost 2 bases to trimming and J lost 0 bases, with 23 bases between them. Germline V gene data show CDR1 as SGHNT and CDR2 as YENEEA. CDR3 length: 19 residues. CDR3 DNA sequence: TGTGCCAGCAGCTTACGCCCTAGGTCCCCGGGACTCCGCTCCTACGAGCAGTACTTC. It yields the protein CASSLRPRSPGLRSYEQYF.

The V call is TRBV2, the J call TRBJ2-7; the match to TRBD1 covers 8 bases. The CDR3 is 12 amino acids. Trimming took 4 bases from V and 5 from J; bases not matched to a gene: 1. Per germline, CDR1 SNHLY and CDR2 FYNNEI. Here the CDR3 DNA reads TGTGCCAGCAGTGGACAGGGGAACGAGCAGTACTTC. Protein sequence: CASSGQGNEQYF.